This T cell receptor beta chain was captured by sequencing in a study of OX40 agonist ivuxolimab in advanced cancers. Study at large: Patients assigned to dose escalation were diagnosed with hepatocellular carcinoma, melanoma, renal cell or head and neck cancer.

The assay was immunoSEQ multiplex PCR, and TCRdb's table has in-frame clones only and misses some. The profile shows tens of thousands of clones, approximately 81% of them singletons. Points on this clone: What it binds is unknown.

Regarding the study as a whole: CD8+ T cells averaged more expanded clones than CD4+. There was clonal expansion of CD4+ and CD8+ blood T cells by week 6 at 0.1 to 3.0 mg/kg. It was not determined which antigens were specifically recognized by the peripheral T cells that had undergone clonal expansion.

Germline loops: CDR1 MRHNA, CDR2 SNTAGT. V was clipped by 0 bases and J by 0 bases, with 9 bases between them. The CDR3 runs to 16 residues. The gene calls are TRBV6-4 and TRBJ2-1; possibly TRBD1 for D (5 bases). The sample was CD4+ or CD8+ T cells sorted from blood, taken in a trial of the OX40 agonist ivuxolimab. The sequence was obtained from an adult with an advanced solid tumor such as melanoma, head and neck, liver or kidney cancer. For the CDR3, the DNA is TGTGCCAGCAGTGACTCTTCCAGGGCCTCCTACAATGAGCAGTTCTTC. It is translated as CASSDSSRASYNEQFF.